This TCR beta chain came from a study of shared clonotypes between healthy human individuals. V was trimmed by 5 bases and J by 5 bases, leaving 13 bases between them. The CDR3 is 13 residues long. Germline-derived CDR1 and CDR2 are SEHNR and FQNEAQ (reference sequence). General study results and limits: The study drew on few donors, limiting represented genetic and exposure-history diversity. Sharing across four donors was seen in 4.5% to 5.5% of naive CD4 clonotypes.

Naive CD8 cells lacked CD45RO and underwent positive selection for CCR7, leaving out terminally differentiated effector memory CD45RA+ cells. As concerns this clone: Its antigen is currently unknown.

How the authors handled the data: As immunoSEQ supplied junction-only sequences (without quality scores), filtering differed. Using immunoSEQ multiplex PCR, the repertoire was profiled, and TCRdb retains in-frame clones only, with some absent. V, J and clone size reflect that table, while D and trimming were determined from the DNA. The table includes around 2,000,000 clones, about 95% detected once. The sequence came from a man younger than 35 in good health. The V and J genes are TRBV7-9 and TRBJ2-7; weak D call: TRBD1 (6 bases). Material for sequencing was naive CD8+ T cells sorted from blood. CDR3 DNA sequence: TGTGCCAGCAGCGGGAACCCAGGGGACGAGCAGTACTTC. As protein: CASSGNPGDEQYF.